Listed below are T cell receptor beta chains from one sample, sequenced in a study of neurological immune-mediated disorders. MiXCR, applied by TCRdb to the 5' RACE reads, yields one record per CDR3 protein. The sample yields 69,000 or so distinct CDR3 sequences, approximately 4.6% seen once. The source material was PBMCs. These receptors were taken from a woman in her 70s with multiple sclerosis. The CDR3 runs from the conserved cysteine through the conserved F or W. A D gene is named only where the DNA matches it firmly. The size of a clone is reported for some rows only, either as once, few or many, or as a class for expanded clones.

TRBJ1-1,TRBV18,TRBD1,few,CASSPPGQGSEAFF,TGTGCCAGCTCACCACCGGGACAGGGATCTGAAGCTTTCTTT
TRBJ2-3,TRBV7-2,NA,many,CASSTRTDTQYF,TGTGCCAGCAGCACCCGCACAGATACGCAGTATTTT
TRBJ2-1,TRBV5-5,NA,NA,CASSLPVNEQFF,TGTGCCAGCAGCTTGCCAGTCAATGAGCAGTTCTTC
TRBJ1-1,TRBV18,NA,many,CASSAGGNTEAFF,TGTGCCAGCTCCGCCGGGGGGAACACTGAAGCTTTCTTT
TRBJ2-1,TRBV3-1,NA,many,CASSQRGPRGNNEQFF,TGTGCCAGCAGCCAGAGGGGTCCCCGGGGCAACAATGAGCAGTTCTTC
TRBJ2-3,TRBV20-1,TRBD2,many,CSASGPTSGSTDTQYF,TGCAGTGCTAGTGGGCCCACTAGCGGGAGCACAGATACGCAGTATTTT
TRBJ1-2,TRBV20-1,TRBD1,many,CSARRTGSYGYTF,TGCAGTGCTAGAAGGACAGGGAGCTATGGCTACACCTTC
TRBJ2-2,TRBV20-1,TRBD1,many,CSARTGTNTGELFF,TGCAGTGCGCGGACAGGGACGAACACCGGGGAGCTGTTTTTT
TRBJ2-2,TRBV5-1,TRBD2,many,CASSPGTSGNTGELFF,TGCGCCAGCAGCCCAGGGACTAGCGGGAACACCGGGGAGCTGTTTTTT
TRBJ2-1,TRBV27,NA,many,CASSHKPQGNEQFF,TGTGCCAGCAGTCACAAACCCCAGGGAAATGAGCAGTTCTTC
TRBJ2-7,TRBV7-9,NA,many,CASSLEGYGEQYF,TGTGCCAGCAGCTTAGAGGGTTATGGCGAGCAGTACTTC
TRBJ2-7,TRBV6-2/TRBV6-3,NA,NA,CASSFTGLSYEQYF,TGTGCCAGCAGTTTTACTGGACTCTCCTACGAGCAGTACTTC
TRBJ2-7,TRBV3-1,TRBD2,many,CASSPTTSGSYEQYF,TGTGCCAGCAGCCCTACCACTAGCGGATCATACGAGCAGTACTTC
TRBJ2-2,TRBV2,TRBD1,many,CASSTGQGAAGELFF,TGTGCCAGTTCCACCGGGCAGGGGGCAGCCGGGGAGCTGTTTTTT
TRBJ2-3,TRBV10-3,NA,many,CAINHSTDTQYF,TGTGCCATCAATCACAGCACAGATACGCAGTATTTT
TRBJ2-7,TRBV12-3/TRBV12-4,NA,few,CASSLYRLTGTYEQYF,TGTGCCAGCAGTTTATATAGGCTGACTGGGACCTACGAGCAGTACTTC
TRBJ2-2,TRBV5-1,NA,many,CASSLEVLEGRELFF,TGCGCCAGCAGCTTGGAGGTATTGGAGGGGCGGGAGCTGTTTTTT
TRBJ2-5,TRBV5-1,TRBD2,many,CASSGTSGSLKTQYF,TGCGCCAGCAGCGGGACTAGCGGGAGTTTGAAGACCCAGTACTTC
TRBJ2-7,TRBV11-2,TRBD1,many,CASSLDAPTGGPFYEQYF,TGTGCCAGCAGCTTAGACGCACCTACAGGGGGACCCTTCTACGAGCAGTACTTC
TRBJ2-1,TRBV7-6,TRBD2,many,CASSPSGLAGFEQFF,TGTGCCAGCAGCCCTTCGGGACTAGCGGGCTTTGAGCAGTTCTTC
TRBJ2-1,TRBV20-1,TRBD2,many,CSARVVAGSSYNEQFF,TGCAGTGCTAGAGTGGTAGCGGGGAGCTCCTACAATGAGCAGTTCTTC
TRBJ2-6,TRBV7-9,TRBD1,many,CASSPGTVVLSGANVLTF,TGTGCCAGCAGCCCCGGGACAGTCGTACTCTCTGGGGCCAACGTCCTGACTTTC
TRBJ1-5,TRBV5-1,NA,many,CASSLDGGQGQPQHF,TGCGCCAGCAGCTTGGATGGGGGGCAAGGTCAGCCCCAGCATTTT
TRBJ2-1,TRBV5-1,NA,few,CASSLEPSTFGEQFF,TGCGCCAGCAGCTTGGAACCCAGCACCTTTGGCGAGCAGTTCTTC
TRBJ2-5,TRBV7-2,NA,many,CASSLVWTDQETQYF,TGTGCCAGCAGCTTAGTCTGGACAGACCAAGAGACCCAGTACTTC
TRBJ2-3,TRBV7-2,TRBD1,NA,CASRQGDRGRSDTQYF,TGTGCCAGCAGGCAGGGGGACAGGGGGCGTTCAGATACGCAGTATTTT
TRBJ2-1,TRBV7-2,NA,many,CASSPNGGRPQFF,TGTGCCAGCAGCCCCAACGGGGGCAGACCGCAGTTCTTC
TRBJ1-1,TRBV29-1,NA,NA,CSALHTEAFF,TGCAGCGCCCTTCACACTGAAGCTTTCTTT
TRBJ2-7,TRBV7-8,NA,many,CASSLQYRSTYEQYF,TGTGCCAGCAGCTTACAATATCGGTCAACCTACGAGCAGTACTTC
TRBJ2-5,TRBV6-6,NA,many,CASSYSTRGPREGQYF,TGTGCCAGCAGTTACTCCACCCGGGGCCCCCGAGAGGGCCAGTACTTC
TRBJ1-3,TRBV5-1,NA,many,CASSLDGSSGNTIYF,TGCGCCAGCAGCTTGGACGGTAGCTCTGGAAACACCATATATTTT
TRBJ2-7,TRBV27,TRBD1,many,CASSLVRSQGAYEQYF,TGTGCCAGCAGTTTAGTTAGGAGTCAGGGGGCCTACGAGCAGTACTTC
TRBJ2-7,TRBV15,NA,many,CATSRDRGSSYEQYF,TGTGCCACCAGCAGAGATCGCGGTTCCTCCTACGAGCAGTACTTC
TRBJ1-5,TRBV5-1,TRBD1,many,CASSWTGGNNQPQHF,TGCGCCAGCAGCTGGACAGGGGGAAACAATCAGCCCCAGCATTTT
TRBJ2-7,TRBV4-1,NA,few,CASSQDADRDYEQYF,TGCGCCAGCAGCCAAGATGCCGACAGAGACTACGAGCAGTACTTC
TRBJ1-5,TRBV12-3/TRBV12-4,NA,NA,CASRDTVGNQPQHF,TGTGCCAGCAGGGATACAGTCGGGAATCAGCCCCAGCATTTT
TRBJ2-2,TRBV7-2,NA,few,CASSLNRNTGELFF,TGTGCCAGCAGCTTAAACAGGAACACCGGGGAGCTGTTTTTT
TRBJ2-5,TRBV6-5,TRBD2,many,CASTHGGDKETQYF,TGTGCCAGCACCCACGGGGGGGATAAAGAGACCCAGTACTTC
TRBJ2-3,TRBV27,TRBD1,many,CASSLEVGDRINTQYF,TGTGCCAGCAGTTTAGAGGTTGGGGACAGGATTAATACGCAGTATTTT
TRBJ1-5,TRBV5-1,NA,many,CASSLEGAVGQPQHF,TGCGCCAGCAGCTTGGAAGGTGCGGTAGGTCAGCCCCAGCATTTT
TRBJ2-7,TRBV3-1,NA,many,CASSQETTSWEQYF,TGTGCCAGCAGCCAAGAAACTACGTCGTGGGAGCAGTACTTC
TRBJ1-1,TRBV7-9,NA,many,CASSSSPGGYATEAFF,TGTGCCAGCAGTTCGAGCCCCGGGGGTTACGCCACTGAAGCTTTCTTT
TRBJ1-1,TRBV5-1,NA,many,CASRIQENTEAFF,TGCGCCAGCAGAATACAGGAGAACACTGAAGCTTTCTTT
TRBJ1-4,TRBV12-3/TRBV12-4,NA,many,CASSGRGRSPATNGKLFF,TGTGCCAGCTCCGGCAGGGGACGGAGCCCGGCAACTAATGGAAAACTGTTTTTT
TRBJ2-7,TRBV4-1,NA,many,CASSQTEWRGVRLVHEQYF,TGCGCCAGCAGCCAGACGGAGTGGCGCGGCGTCCGCCTTGTCCACGAGCAGTACTTC
TRBJ1-3,TRBV5-1,NA,NA,CTNRSARGPGSGNTIYF,TGCACCAACAGGTCGGCTCGGGGACCGGGGTCTGGAAACACCATATATTTT
TRBJ2-3,TRBV3-1,TRBD2,many,CASSRPLAGGTTDTQYF,TGTGCCAGCAGCCGGCCTTTAGCGGGAGGGACCACAGATACGCAGTATTTT
TRBJ2-7,TRBV12-3/TRBV12-4,NA,few,CASSSQGGSYEQYF,TGTGCCAGCAGTTCGCAGGGGGGTTCCTACGAGCAGTACTTC
TRBJ1-2,TRBV4-2,NA,NA,CASSQGKGPQGGYTF,TGTGCCAGCAGCCAAGGGAAGGGTCCCCAAGGCGGCTACACCTTC
TRBJ1-1,TRBV10-3,TRBD1,many,CAISEPGQGMNTEAFF,TGTGCCATCAGTGAGCCTGGACAGGGGATGAACACTGAAGCTTTCTTT
TRBJ2-1,TRBV6-5,NA,many,CASSYSIVLADEQFF,TGTGCCAGCAGTTACTCGATAGTACTAGCCGATGAGCAGTTCTTC
TRBJ2-7,TRBV5-1,NA,many,CASSLVGAYYEQYF,TGCGCCAGCAGCTTGGTAGGGGCCTACTACGAGCAGTACTTC
TRBJ2-7,TRBV20-1,TRBD1,many,CSARVRTGAPQYF,TGCAGTGCTAGAGTCAGGACAGGGGCCCCACAGTACTTC
TRBJ1-4,TRBV20-1,NA,many,CSARIGPYEKLFF,TGCAGTGCTAGGATTGGGCCCTATGAAAAACTGTTTTTT
TRBJ2-1,TRBV29-1,NA,many,CSVGGVYNEQFF,TGCAGCGTTGGGGGGGTCTACAATGAGCAGTTCTTC
TRBJ2-5,TRBV5-1,NA,many,CASSLGTPQETQYF,TGCGCCAGCAGCTTAGGGACTCCCCAAGAGACCCAGTACTTC
TRBJ2-5,TRBV4-1,NA,many,CASSQVHQETQYF,TGCGCCAGCAGCCAGGTCCACCAAGAGACCCAGTACTTC
TRBJ1-6,TRBV25-1,TRBD1,many,CASSATGYNSPLHF,TGTGCCAGCAGTGCGACAGGGTATAATTCACCCCTCCACTTT
TRBJ1-6,TRBV11-2,NA,many,CASSLVVNSPLHF,TGTGCCAGCAGCTTAGTAGTGAATTCACCCCTCCACTTT